Listed below are T cell receptor beta chains from one sample, sequenced in a study of graft-versus-host responses after intestinal transplantation. Sequencing used immunoSEQ multiplex PCR; TCRdb keeps in-frame clones, though not all of them. The sample lists around 95,000 clones, over 75% occurring once. Their antigens remain unidentified. Source: unstimulated CD4+ T cells sorted from spleen or lymph node cells, taken before transplant. All receptors come from a human donor who was the organ donor for an intestinal transplant. The CDR3 runs from the conserved cysteine through the conserved F or W.

j_call cdr3_length v_call cdr3_aa
TRBJ1-2 14 TRBV4-2 CASSQDARADGYTF
TRBJ2-7 14 TRBV19 CASRETGVRNEQYF
TRBJ2-1 15 TRBV5-1 CASSLAGGGYNEQFF
TRBJ2-7 14 TRBV5-6 CASTRGTVSYEQYF
TRBJ1-4 14 TRBV2 CASRLNRGGEKLFF
TRBJ2-1 12 TRBV13 CASSLIGVGQFF
TRBJ1-2 15 TRBV11-2 CASSLAGGPLSSYTF
TRBJ1-2 13 TRBV6-5 CASSYSEGWGYTF
TRBJ1-2 12 TRBV10-3 CAISESGYGYTF
TRBJ2-5 13 TRBV5-5 CASSSLALETQYF
TRBJ2-3 15 TRBV7-9 CASSPGVGLTDTQYF
TRBJ1-5 14 TRBV27 CASRARGSNQPQHF
TRBJ1-1 14 TRBV7-2 CASSGQTGGTEAFF
TRBJ2-7 12 TRBV28 CASRQGRYEQYF
TRBJ1-6 16 TRBV5-6 CASSLYLTGEGSPLHF
TRBJ2-3 13 TRBV7-3 CASSFGFTDTQYF
TRBJ1-1 11 TRBV30 CAWSEFTEAFF
TRBJ1-2 13 TRBV5-4 CASSQDRIYGYTF
TRBJ1-5 13 TRBV7-8 CASSPGLHQPQHF
TRBJ1-5 13 TRBV6-1 CASSTGINQPQHF
TRBJ2-2 14 TRBV6-1 CATHPSLDTGELFF
TRBJ2-7 11 TRBV27 CASKAGYEQYF
TRBJ1-1 12 TRBV7-8 CASSSRTSEAFF
TRBJ2-5 13 TRBV14 CASSLGTVETQYF
TRBJ2-6 18 TRBV30 CAWSRSFGGASGANVLTF
TRBJ2-5 14 TRBV7-9 CASSSGTGRQTQYF
TRBJ1-2 14 TRBV2 CASTPTGMDGGYTF
TRBJ1-1 13 TRBV29-1 CSVDRTGNTEAFF
TRBJ1-4 15 TRBV27 CASSTLTRAGEKLFF
TRBJ2-1 18 TRBV4-1 CASSQTGVSKDSYNEQFF
TRBJ1-5 13 TRBV6-5 CASSQASNQPQHF
TRBJ2-7 13 TRBV30 CAWTHRGNNEQYF
TRBJ1-5 17 TRBV27 CASSLGQGANSNQPQHF
TRBJ1-2 16 TRBV30 CAWRGDRIYVNYGYTF
TRBJ2-3 13 TRBV30 CAWSFRPLDTQYF
TRBJ2-3 16 TRBV9 CASSVGASAGPDTQYF
TRBJ1-2 11 TRBV2 CASSEMRGYTF
TRBJ2-3 11 TRBV5-8 CASSRGGQQYF
TRBJ1-5 14 TRBV28 CASSINQGSQPQHF
TRBJ1-4 13 TRBV2 CAAEEGLNEKLFF
TRBJ2-2 16 TRBV19 CASSNGGQLGTGELFF
TRBJ1-5 13 TRBV6-5 CASSGTGNQPQHF
TRBJ2-3 14 TRBV28 CASSLITDTDTQYF
TRBJ2-7 14 TRBV6-5 CASHSAGLGYEQYF
TRBJ2-7 15 TRBV30 CAWSGGTSDYYEQYF